This paragraph covers one T cell receptor (beta chain) sequence. Source study methods: By means of reference gene primer amplification, nucleated cell counts were estimated. Clones were read by immunoSEQ multiplex PCR, and TCRdb kept only the in-frame ones, dropping some. V and J calls plus clone size are reproduced from that table; the DNA served to infer D and trimming. The sample has almost 500,000 clones, around nine tenths seen once. Participant age was roughly 18 to 90 years, and participants resided in about two dozen US areas. Resolution of symptoms, clearance, or two negative PCRs was present in recovered Cohort 3 donors. Germline CDR1 reads MNHEY; CDR2 reads SVGAGI. The CDR3 consists of 14 residues. The V gene lost 6 bases and the J gene lost 5 bases, with 14 bases spanning the gap. This specimen belongs to a study of blood T cell repertoires in COVID-19. Study details: Material from acute and convalescent COVID-19 was sourced from the United States, Italy and Spain.

The clonotype was recovered from a woman aged 55-70 years who had recovered from COVID-19. Source material: PBMCs or T cells enriched from blood (not recorded which). The chain employs TRBV6-5 and TRBJ1-5, with D perhaps TRBD1 (5 bases). The DNA for the CDR3 is TGTGCCAGCAGCTCCGGCGGGGGATATCAGCCCCAGCATTTT. It is translated as CASSSGGGYQPQHF.